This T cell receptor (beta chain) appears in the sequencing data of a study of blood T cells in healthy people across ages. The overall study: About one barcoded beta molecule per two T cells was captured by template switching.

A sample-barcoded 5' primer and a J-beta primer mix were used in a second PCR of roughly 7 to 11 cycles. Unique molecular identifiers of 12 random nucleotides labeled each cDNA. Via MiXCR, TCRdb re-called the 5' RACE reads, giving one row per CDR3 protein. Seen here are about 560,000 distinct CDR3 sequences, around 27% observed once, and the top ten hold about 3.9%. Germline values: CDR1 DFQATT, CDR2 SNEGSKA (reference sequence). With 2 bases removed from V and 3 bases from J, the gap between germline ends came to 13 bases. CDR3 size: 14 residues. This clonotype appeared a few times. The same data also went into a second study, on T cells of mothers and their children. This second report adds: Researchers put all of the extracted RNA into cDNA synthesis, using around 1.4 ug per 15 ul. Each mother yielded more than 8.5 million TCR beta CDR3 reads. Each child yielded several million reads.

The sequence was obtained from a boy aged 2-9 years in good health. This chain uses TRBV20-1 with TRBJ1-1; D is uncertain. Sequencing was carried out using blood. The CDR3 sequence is CSARYGPGDTEAFF. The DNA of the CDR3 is TGCAGTGCTAGATATGGCCCCGGAGACACTGAAGCTTTCTTT.